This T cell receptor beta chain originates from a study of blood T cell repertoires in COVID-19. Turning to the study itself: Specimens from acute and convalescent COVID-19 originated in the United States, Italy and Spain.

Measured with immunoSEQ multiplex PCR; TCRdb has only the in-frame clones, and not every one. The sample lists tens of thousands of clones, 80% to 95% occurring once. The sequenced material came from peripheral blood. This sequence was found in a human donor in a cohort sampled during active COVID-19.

CDR3 in DNA: TGTGCCAGCAGAAACAGGGACGACACTGAAGCTTTCTTT. It encodes CASRNRDDTEAFF. J is TRBJ1-1 and V is TRBV2; D may be TRBD1 (6 bases). V was trimmed by 6 bases and J by 3 bases, leaving 11 bases between them. In germline, CDR1 is SNHLY, CDR2 FYNNEI. The CDR3 runs 13 residues.